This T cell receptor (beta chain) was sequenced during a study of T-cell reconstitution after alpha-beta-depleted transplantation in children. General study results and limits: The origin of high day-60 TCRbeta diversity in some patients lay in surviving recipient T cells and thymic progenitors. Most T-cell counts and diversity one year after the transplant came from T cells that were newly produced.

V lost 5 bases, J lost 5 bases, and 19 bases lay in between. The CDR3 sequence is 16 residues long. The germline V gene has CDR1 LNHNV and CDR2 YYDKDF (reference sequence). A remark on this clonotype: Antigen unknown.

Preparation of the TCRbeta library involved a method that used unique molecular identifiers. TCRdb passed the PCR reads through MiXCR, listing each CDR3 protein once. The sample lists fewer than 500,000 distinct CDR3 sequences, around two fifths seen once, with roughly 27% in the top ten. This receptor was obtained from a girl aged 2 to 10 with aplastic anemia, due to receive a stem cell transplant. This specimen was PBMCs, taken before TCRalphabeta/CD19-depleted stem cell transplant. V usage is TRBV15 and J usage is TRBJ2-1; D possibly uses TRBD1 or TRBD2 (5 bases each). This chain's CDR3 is CATSGEWDPRNNEQFF. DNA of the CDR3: TGTGCCACCAGCGGGGAGTGGGACCCCCGCAACAATGAGCAGTTCTTC. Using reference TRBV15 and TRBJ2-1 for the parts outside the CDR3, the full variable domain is DAMVIQNPRYQVTQFGKPVTLSCSQTLNHNVMYWYQQKSSQAPKLLFHYYDKDFNNEADTPDNFQSRRPNTSFCFLDIRSPGLGDTAMYLCATSGEWDPRNNEQFFGPGTRLTVL.